This T cell receptor (beta chain) was obtained from a study of CD8+ T cells in alopecia areata. Study-level findings and limits: Expanded CD8+ clones among the top 100, as well as scalp clonality, were significantly decreased by tofacitinib.

RNA extraction and reverse transcription yielded cDNA as sequencing template. Some clones are missing from TCRdb's copy, which holds only in-frame ones; the method was immunoSEQ multiplex PCR. The sample lists about 280,000 clones; roughly 60% were seen once. Treatment: oral pan-JAK inhibitor, 5-10 mg twice daily. This CDR3 has 13 residues. Germline lookup yields CDR1 LNHNV and CDR2 YYDKDF (reference sequence). Trimming left V 0 bases short and J 8 bases short, with 10 bases between. On this clone itself: The target antigen is unknown.

This receptor was taken from a human donor with alopecia areata. The rearrangement joins TRBV15 to TRBJ1-2, with unresolved D. The material was CD4+ T cells sorted from blood, obtained at week 24, from a patient treated with tofacitinib. The CDR3 nucleotides are TGTGCCACCAGCAGAGAGGACGGTTGGGGCTACACCTTC. It translates to CATSREDGWGYTF.